This T cell receptor beta chain was documented in a study of OX40 agonist ivuxolimab in advanced cancers. For context, the study as a whole: The costimulatory receptor OX40 (CD134) was targeted by ivuxolimab, a fully human IgG2 agonistic monoclonal antibody. Intravenous ivuxolimab was administered to patients every 2 weeks at six dose levels: 0.01, 0.1, 0.3, 1.5, 3 and 10 mg/kg. Of the 50 to 55 dose-escalation patients, hepatocellular carcinoma was present in approximately 20, melanoma in around 15, renal cell carcinoma in 9 and head and neck cancer in 9. In the dose-escalation cohort, more than 75% of patients were male, and the mean age was approximately 55 years, with a range of about 23 to 80. Patients were allowed to have had prior anti-PD-1, anti-PD-L1 or anti-CTLA-4 therapy, and roughly 40% of the dose-escalation patients had previously received checkpoint inhibitors. Partial responses occurred in three dose-escalation patients: two with cutaneous melanoma and one with hepatocellular carcinoma. Peripheral TCRbeta sequencing was intended to test whether TCR sequence diversity was altered and clonal T-cell expansion was caused by ivuxolimab. The paper covers the monotherapy dose-escalation part of the phase I ivuxolimab trial, which included N ≈ 52 patients. On the study overall, not on this receptor specifically: Low levels of normalized T-cell clonal expansion were also seen in some patients who did not respond. The antigen specificity of the clonally expanded peripheral T cells was not determined. In partial responders in the 0.1-3.0 mg/kg groups, normalized peripheral clonal expansion was found to be among the lowest, especially among CD8+ T cells. At doses from 0.1 to 3.0 mg/kg, clonal expansion was seen in both CD4+ and CD8+ blood T cells between baseline and week 6. After ivuxolimab, more expanded clones were found on average in CD8+ T cells than in CD4+ T cells.

A word on this clone: Its antigen is unknown. No base qualities exist here, and no much larger clone lies one base off it.

The CDR3 runs 14 residues from the cysteine to the phenylalanine. Only CDR3 DNA is held: 42 bases, read in frame from base 1. CDR1 and CDR2, per the germline V gene, are SGHTS and YDEGEE. The trim is 4 bases for V and 9 bases for J, with a gap of 20 bases between the germline ends. For sequencing of the TCRbeta CDR3 region, genomic DNA was extracted from the sorted cells. The immunoSEQ Assay was used to sequence the TCRbeta CDR3 regions. The table was pulled from immuneACCESS by TCRdb, which kept in-frame rearrangements only. Such tables lose some clones; where checked, under half of the loss comes from unresolved V genes, and the rest has no known cause. The sample profile shows about 71,000 clones; around 86% of them were found once. Approximately 1.1% of the sample is in the top ten clones. The trial excluded patients who had a history of autoimmune disease or who were on systemic immunosuppression. Peripheral blood for TCR sequencing was collected from all dose cohorts at baseline, on cycle 4 day 1, and on cycle 7 day 1. The samples were taken from a phase I, first-in-human, multicenter, open-label dose-escalation trial of ivuxolimab. Adults with locally advanced or metastatic melanoma, renal cell, hepatocellular, or head and neck squamous cell carcinoma were enrolled in the trial. CD4+ and CD8+ T cells were sorted separately from peripheral blood before TCR sequencing.

This receptor was identified in an adult with an advanced solid tumor such as melanoma, head and neck, liver or kidney cancer. The chain was built from TRBV5-8 and TRBJ2-7; D gene: possibly TRBD1, on 6 matching bases. The material sequenced was CD4+ or CD8+ T cells sorted from blood, taken in a trial of the OX40 agonist ivuxolimab. CDR3 loop: CASSPGTRVRTQYF. The nucleotides are TGTGCCAGCAGCCCCGGGACAAGGGTACGAACGCAGTACTTC.